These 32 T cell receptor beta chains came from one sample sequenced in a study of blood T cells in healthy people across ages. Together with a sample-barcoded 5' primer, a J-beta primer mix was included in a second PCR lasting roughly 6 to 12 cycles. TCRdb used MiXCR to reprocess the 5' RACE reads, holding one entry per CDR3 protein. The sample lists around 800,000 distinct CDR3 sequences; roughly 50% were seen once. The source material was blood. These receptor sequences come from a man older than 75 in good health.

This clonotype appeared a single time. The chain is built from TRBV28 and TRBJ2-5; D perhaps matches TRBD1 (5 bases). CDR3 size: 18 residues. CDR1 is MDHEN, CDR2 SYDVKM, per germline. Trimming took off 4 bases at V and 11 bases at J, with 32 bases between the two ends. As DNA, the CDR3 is TGTGCCAGCAGTTCTTTTGGGGCACAAGATACTACCTACAATGAGCAGTACTTC. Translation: CASSSFGAQDTTYNEQYF.

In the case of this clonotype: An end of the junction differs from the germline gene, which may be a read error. In DNA, the CDR3 is TGTGCCAGCAAATACAGGGGAAGGATTACAGATACGCGGTATTTT. It specifies CASKYRGRITDTRYF. The genes are TRBV7-2 and TRBJ2-3; 7 bases agree with TRBD1. The CDR3 has 15 residues. CDR1 and CDR2 (germline): SGHTA, FQGNSA.

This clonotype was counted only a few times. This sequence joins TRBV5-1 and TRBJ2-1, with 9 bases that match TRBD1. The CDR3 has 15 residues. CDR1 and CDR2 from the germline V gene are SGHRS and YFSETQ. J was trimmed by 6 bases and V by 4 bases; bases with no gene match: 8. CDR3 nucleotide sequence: TGCGCCAGCAGCCCCCCGGGGACAGGGCTCAATGAGCAGTTCTTC. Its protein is CASSPPGTGLNEQFF. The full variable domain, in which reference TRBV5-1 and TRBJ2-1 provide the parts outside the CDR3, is KAGVTQTPRYLIKTRGQQVTLSCSPISGHRSVSWYQQTPGQGLQFLFEYFSETQRNKGNFPGRFSGRQFSNSRSEMNVSTLELGDSALYLCASSPPGTGLNEQFFGPGTRLTVL.

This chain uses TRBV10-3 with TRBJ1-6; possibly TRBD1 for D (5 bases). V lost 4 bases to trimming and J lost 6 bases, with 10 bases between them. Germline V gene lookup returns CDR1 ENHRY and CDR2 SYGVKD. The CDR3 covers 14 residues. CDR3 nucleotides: TGTGCCATCAGTGCGGAGACAGTTAATTCACCCCTCCACTTT. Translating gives CAISAETVNSPLHF.

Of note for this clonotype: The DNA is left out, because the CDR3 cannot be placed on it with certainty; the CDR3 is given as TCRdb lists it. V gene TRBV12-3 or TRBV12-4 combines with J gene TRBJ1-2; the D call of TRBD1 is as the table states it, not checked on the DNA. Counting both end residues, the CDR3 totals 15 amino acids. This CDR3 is CASSLGTGAFGSGTF.

The CDR3 DNA reads as TGTGCCAGCAGTTTGGAGGGGCTAGATATGTGGGGTTGGGGGGCCAACGTCCTGACTTTC. This translates into CASSLEGLDMWGWGANVLTF. V is TRBV28 and J is TRBJ2-6, with D possibly matching TRBD2 (6 bases). The germline V and J ends were trimmed by 3 bases and 4 bases, with 25 bases remaining between them. From germline, CDR1 is MDHEN and CDR2 SYDVKM. The CDR3 covers 20 residues.

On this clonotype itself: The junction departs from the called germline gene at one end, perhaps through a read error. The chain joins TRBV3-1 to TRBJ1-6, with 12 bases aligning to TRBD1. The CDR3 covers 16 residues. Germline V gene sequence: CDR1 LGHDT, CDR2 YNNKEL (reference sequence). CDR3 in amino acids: CAGSQGTGGRDSPLHF. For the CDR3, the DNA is TGTGCCGGCAGCCAAGGGACAGGGGGCCGGGATTCACCCCTCCACTTT. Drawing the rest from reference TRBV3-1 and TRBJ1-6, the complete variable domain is DTAVSQTPKYLVTQMGNDKSIKCEQNLGHDTMYWYKQDSKKFLKIMFSYNNKELIINETVPNRFSPKSPDKAHLNLHINSLELGDSAVYFCAGSQGTGGRDSPLHFGNGTRLTVT.

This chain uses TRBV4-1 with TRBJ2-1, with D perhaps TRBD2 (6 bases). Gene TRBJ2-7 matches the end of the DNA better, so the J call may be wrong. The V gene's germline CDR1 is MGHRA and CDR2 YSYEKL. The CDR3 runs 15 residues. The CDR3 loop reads CASSRSEGRTYEQYF. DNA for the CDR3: TGCGCCAGCAGCCGGTCGGAGGGGAGAACCTACGAGCAGTACTTC.

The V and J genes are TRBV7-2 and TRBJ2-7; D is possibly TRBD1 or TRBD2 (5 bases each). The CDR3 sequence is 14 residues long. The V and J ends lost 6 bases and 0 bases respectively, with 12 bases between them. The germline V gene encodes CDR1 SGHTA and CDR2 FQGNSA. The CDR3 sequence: CASSRGAYSYEQYF. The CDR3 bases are TGTGCCAGCAGTCGAGGGGCCTACTCCTACGAGCAGTACTTC.

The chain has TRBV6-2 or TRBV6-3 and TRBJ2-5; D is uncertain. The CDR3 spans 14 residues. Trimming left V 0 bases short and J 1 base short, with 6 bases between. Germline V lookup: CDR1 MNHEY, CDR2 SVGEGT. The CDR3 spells CASSYSGFQETQYF. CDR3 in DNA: TGTGCCAGCAGTTACTCGGGCTTCCAAGAGACCCAGTACTTC.

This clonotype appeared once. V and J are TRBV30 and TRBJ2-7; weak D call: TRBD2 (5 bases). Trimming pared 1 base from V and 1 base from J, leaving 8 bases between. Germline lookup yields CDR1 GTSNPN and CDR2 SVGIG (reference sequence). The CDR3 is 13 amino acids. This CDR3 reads CAWSEEVSYEQYF. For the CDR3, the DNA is TGTGCCTGGAGTGAGGAGGTATCCTACGAGCAGTACTTC.

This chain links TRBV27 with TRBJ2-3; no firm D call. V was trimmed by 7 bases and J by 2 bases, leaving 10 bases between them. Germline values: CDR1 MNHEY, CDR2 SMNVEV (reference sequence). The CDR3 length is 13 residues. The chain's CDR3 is CASNQRATDTQYF. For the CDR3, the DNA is TGTGCCAGCAACCAAAGGGCCACAGATACGCAGTATTTT.

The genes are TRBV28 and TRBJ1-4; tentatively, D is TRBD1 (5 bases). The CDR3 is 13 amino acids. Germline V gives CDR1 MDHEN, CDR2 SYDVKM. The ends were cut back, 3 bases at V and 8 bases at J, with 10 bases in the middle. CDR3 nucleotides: TGTGCCAGCAGTTTTAGGGGCGGCGAAAAACTGTTTTTT. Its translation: CASSFRGGEKLFF.

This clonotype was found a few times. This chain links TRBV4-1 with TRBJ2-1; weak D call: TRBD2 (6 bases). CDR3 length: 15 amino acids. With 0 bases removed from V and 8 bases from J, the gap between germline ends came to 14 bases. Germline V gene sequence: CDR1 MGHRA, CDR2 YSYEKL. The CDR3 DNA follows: TGCGCCAGCAGCCAAGATTACGGGAGTGGGGATGAGCAGTTCTTC. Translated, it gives CASSQDYGSGDEQFF.

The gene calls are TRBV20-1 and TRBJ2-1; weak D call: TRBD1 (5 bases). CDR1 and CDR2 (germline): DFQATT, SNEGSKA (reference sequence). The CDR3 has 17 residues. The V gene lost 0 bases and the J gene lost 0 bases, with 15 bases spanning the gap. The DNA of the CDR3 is TGCAGTGCTAGAGACCCTTTTGGGGCAAGCTCCTACAATGAGCAGTTCTTC. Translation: CSARDPFGASSYNEQFF.

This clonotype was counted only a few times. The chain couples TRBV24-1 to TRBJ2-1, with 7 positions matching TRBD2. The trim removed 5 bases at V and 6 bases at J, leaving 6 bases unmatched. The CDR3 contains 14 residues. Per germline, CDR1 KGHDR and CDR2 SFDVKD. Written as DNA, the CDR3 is TGTGCCACCAGTGGGACGGCTAGCGGCAATGAGCAGTTCTTC. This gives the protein CATSGTASGNEQFF.

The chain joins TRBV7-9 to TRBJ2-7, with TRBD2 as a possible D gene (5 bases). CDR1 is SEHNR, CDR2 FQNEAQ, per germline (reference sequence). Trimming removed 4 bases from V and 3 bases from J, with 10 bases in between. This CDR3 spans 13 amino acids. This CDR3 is CASSSRGDYEQYF. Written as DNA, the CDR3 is TGTGCCAGCAGCTCCCGGGGTGACTACGAGCAGTACTTC.

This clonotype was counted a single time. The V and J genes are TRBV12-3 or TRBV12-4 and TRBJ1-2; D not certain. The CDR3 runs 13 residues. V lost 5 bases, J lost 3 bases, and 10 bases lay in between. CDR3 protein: CASSDYKYYGYTF. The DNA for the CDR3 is TGTGCCAGCAGTGATTACAAATACTATGGCTACACCTTC.

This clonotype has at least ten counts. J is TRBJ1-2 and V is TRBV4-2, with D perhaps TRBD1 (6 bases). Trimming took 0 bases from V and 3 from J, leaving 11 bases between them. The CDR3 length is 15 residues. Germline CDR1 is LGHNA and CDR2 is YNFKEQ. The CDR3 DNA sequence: TGTGCCAGCAGCCAAGATTTCAACAGGGACTATGGCTACACCTTC. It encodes CASSQDFNRDYGYTF.

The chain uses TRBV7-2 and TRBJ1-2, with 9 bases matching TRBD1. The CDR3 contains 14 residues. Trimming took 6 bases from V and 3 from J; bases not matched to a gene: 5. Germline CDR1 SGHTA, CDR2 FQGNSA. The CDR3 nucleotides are TGTGCCAGCAGGCGGGACAGGGCCGACTATGGCTACACCTTC. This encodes CASRRDRADYGYTF.

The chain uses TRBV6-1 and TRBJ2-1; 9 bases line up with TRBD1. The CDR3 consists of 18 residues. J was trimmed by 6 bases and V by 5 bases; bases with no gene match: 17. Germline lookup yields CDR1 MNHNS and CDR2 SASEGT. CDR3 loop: CASSKRTTGTGRLNEQFF. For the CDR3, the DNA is TGTGCCAGCAGTAAGCGGACAACCGGGACAGGGAGGCTCAATGAGCAGTTCTTC.

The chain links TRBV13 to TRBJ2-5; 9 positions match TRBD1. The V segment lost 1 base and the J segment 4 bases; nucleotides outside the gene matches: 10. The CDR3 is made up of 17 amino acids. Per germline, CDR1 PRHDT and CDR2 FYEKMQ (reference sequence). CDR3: CASSLVPRTGARETQYF. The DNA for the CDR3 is TGTGCCAGCAGCTTAGTCCCCCGGACAGGGGCCCGAGAGACCCAGTACTTC.

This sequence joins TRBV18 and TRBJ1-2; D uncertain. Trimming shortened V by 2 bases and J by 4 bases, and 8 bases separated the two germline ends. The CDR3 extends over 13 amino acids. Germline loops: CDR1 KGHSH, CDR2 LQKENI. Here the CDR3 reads CASSPADGYGYTF. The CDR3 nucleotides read TGTGCCAGCTCACCAGCGGACGGCTATGGCTACACCTTC.

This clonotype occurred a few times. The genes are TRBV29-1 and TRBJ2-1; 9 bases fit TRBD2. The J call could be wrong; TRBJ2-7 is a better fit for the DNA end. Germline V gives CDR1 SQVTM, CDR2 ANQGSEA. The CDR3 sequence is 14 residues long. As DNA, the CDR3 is TGCAGCGTGACTAGCGGCACCTCCTACAATGAGCAGTACTTC. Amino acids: CSVTSGTSYNEQYF.

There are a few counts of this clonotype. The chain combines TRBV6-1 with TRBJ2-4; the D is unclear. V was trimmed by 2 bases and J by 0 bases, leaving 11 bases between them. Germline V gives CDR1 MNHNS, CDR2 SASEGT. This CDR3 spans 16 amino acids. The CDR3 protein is CASSESVSLAKNIQYF. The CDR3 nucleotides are TGTGCCAGCAGTGAATCTGTATCTCTAGCCAAAAACATTCAGTACTTC.

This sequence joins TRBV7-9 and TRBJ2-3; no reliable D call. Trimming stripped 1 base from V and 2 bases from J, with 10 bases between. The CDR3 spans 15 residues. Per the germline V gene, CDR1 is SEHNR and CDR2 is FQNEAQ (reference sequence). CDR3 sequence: CASSLEARDTDTQYF. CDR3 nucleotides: TGTGCCAGCAGCTTAGAGGCCAGAGACACAGATACGCAGTATTTT. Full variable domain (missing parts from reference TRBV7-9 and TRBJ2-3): DTGVSQNPRHKITKRGQNVTFRCDPISEHNRLYWYRQTLGQGPEFLTYFQNEAQLEKSRLLSDRFSAERPKGSFSTLEIQRTEQGDSAMYLCASSLEARDTDTQYFGPGTRLTVL.

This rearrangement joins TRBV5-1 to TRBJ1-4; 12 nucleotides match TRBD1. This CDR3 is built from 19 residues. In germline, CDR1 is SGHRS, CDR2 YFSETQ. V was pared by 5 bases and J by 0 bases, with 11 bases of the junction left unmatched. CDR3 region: CASRITGTGGVTTNEKLFF. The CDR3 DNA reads TGCGCCAGCAGAATTACCGGGACAGGGGGCGTAACAACTAATGAAAAACTGTTTTTT.

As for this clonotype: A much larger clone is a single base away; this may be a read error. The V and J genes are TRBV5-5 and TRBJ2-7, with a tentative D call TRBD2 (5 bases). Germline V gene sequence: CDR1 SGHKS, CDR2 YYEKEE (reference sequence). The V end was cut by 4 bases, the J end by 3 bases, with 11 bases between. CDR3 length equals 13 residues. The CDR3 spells CASSVLRGYEQYF. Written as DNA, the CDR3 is TGTGCCAGCAGCGTGCTCCGGGGCTACGAGCAGTACTTC. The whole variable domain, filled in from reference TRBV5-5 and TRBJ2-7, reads DAGVTQSPTHLIKTRGQQVTLRCSPISGHKSVSWYQQVLGQGPQFIFQYYEKEERGRGNFPDRFSARQFPNYSSELNVNALLLGDSALYLCASSVLRGYEQYFGPGTRLTVT.

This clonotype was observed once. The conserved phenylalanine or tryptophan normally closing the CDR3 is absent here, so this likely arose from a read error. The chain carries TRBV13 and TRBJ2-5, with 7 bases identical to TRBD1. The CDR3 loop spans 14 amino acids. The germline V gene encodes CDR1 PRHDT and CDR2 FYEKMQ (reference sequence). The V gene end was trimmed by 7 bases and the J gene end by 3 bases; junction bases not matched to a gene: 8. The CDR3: CASNLRGWEETQYS. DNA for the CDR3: TGTGCCAGCAACCTCAGGGGGTGGGAAGAGACCCAGTACTCC.

The DNA of the CDR3 is TGTGCCAGCAGTAACCACCTGGGGACAGGTACAGATACGCAGTATTTT. It yields the protein CASSNHLGTGTDTQYF. V is TRBV11-3 and J is TRBJ2-3; 8 bases match TRBD1. V trimming: 6 bases; J trimming: 3 bases; junction bases outside the gene matches: 11. Germline V gives CDR1 SGHNT, CDR2 YENEEA. This CDR3 contains 16 residues.

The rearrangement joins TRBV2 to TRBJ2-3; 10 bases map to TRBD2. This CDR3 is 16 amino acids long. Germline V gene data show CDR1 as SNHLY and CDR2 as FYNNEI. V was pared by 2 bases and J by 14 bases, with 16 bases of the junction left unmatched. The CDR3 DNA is TGTGCCAGCAGTGAAATTGGGGGACTAGCGTTAGAAGACGCGTATTTT. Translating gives CASSEIGGLALEDAYF.

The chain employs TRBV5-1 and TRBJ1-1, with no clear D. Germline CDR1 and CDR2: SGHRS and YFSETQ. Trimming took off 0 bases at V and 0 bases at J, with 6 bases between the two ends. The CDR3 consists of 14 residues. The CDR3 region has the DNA TGCGCCAGCAGCTTGGATGCTGTGAACACTGAAGCTTTCTTT. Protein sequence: CASSLDAVNTEAFF.